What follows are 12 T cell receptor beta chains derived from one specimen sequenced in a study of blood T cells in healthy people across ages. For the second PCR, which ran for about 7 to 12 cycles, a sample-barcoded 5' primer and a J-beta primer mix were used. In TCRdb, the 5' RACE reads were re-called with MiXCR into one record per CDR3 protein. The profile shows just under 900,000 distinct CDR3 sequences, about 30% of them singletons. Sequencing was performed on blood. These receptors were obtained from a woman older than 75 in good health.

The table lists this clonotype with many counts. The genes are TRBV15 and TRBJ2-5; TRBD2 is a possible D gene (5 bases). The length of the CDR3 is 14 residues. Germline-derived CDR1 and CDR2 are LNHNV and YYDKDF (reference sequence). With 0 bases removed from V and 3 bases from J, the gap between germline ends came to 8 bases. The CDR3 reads CATSRDIGEETQYF. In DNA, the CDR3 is TGTGCCACCAGCAGAGATATCGGGGAAGAGACCCAGTACTTC.

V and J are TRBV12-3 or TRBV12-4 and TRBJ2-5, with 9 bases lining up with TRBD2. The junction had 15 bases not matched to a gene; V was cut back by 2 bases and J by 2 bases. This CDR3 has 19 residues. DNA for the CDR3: TGTGCCAGCAGTTTAAGCTGGTGGGGGCGGGGGGGCCTTCAAGAGACCCAGTACTTC. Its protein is CASSLSWWGRGGLQETQYF.

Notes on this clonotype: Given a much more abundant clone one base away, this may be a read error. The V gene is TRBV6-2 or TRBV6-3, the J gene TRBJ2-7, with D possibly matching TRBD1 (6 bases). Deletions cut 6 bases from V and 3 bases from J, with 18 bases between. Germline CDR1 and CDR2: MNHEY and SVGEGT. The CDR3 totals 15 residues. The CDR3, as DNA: TGTGCCAGCAGGCCGACCGGGACAAACGGCTACGAGCAGTACTTC. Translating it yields CASRPTGTNGYEQYF.

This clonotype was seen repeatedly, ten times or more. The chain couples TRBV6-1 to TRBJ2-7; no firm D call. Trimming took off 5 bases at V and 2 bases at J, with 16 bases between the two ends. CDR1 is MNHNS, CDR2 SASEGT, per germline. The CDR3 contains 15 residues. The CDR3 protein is CASSTGKVRPYEQYF. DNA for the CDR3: TGTGCCAGCAGTACTGGAAAAGTTCGACCCTACGAGCAGTACTTC.

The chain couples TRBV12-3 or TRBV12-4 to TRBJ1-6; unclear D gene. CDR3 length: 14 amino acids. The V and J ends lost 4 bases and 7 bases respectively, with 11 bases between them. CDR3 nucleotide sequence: TGTGCCAGCAGTTGGAGGCAGCCAAATTCACCCCTCCACTTT. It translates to CASSWRQPNSPLHF.

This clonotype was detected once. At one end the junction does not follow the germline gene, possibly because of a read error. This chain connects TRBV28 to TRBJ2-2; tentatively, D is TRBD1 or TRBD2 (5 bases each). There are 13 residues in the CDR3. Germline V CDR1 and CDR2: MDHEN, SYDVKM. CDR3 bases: TGTGCCAGCAGACGATCGGGACCCGGGGAGCGGTTTTTT. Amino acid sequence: CASRRSGPGERFF.

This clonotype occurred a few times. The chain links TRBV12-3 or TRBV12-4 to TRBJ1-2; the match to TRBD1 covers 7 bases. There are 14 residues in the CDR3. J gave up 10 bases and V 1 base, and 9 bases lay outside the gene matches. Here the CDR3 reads CASSLGGGGRVYTF. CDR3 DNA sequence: TGTGCCAGCAGTTTAGGAGGAGGGGGCCGAGTCTACACCTTC.

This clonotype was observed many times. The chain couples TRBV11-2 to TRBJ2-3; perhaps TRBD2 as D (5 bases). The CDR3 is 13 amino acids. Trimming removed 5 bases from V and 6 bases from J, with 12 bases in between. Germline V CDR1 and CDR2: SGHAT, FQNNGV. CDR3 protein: CASSMISGDTQYF. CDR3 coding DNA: TGTGCCAGCAGCATGATATCGGGGGATACGCAGTATTTT.

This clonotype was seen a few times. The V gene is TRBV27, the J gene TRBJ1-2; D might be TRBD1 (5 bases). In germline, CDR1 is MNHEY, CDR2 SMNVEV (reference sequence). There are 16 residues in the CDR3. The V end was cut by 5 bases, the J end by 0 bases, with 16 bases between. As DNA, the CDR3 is TGTGCCAGCAGTAGCCGGGGCCGGATGGCTAACTATGGCTACACCTTC. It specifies CASSSRGRMANYGYTF.

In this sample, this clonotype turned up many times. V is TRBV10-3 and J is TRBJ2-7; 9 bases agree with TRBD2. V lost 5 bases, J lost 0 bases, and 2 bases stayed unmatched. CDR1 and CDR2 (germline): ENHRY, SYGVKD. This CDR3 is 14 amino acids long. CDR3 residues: CAISPSGVSYEQYF. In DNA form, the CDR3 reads TGTGCCATCAGTCCTAGCGGGGTCTCCTACGAGCAGTACTTC.

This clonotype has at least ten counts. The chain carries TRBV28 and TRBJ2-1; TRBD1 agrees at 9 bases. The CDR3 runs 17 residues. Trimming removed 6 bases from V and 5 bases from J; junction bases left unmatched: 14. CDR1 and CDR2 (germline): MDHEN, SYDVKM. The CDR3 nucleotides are TGTGCCAGCAGGGTAATGGGACAGGGTCGGACGCACAATGAGCAGTTCTTC. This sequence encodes CASRVMGQGRTHNEQFF.

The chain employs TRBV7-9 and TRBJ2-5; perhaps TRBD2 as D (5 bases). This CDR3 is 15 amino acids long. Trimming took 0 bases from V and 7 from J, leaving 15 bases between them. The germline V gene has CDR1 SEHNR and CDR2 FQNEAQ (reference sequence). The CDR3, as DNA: TGTGCCAGCAGCTTAGCCCTTTCGGGCCGGGGGACCCAGTACTTC. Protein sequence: CASSLALSGRGTQYF.